Following are 14 T cell receptor beta chains from one sample sequenced in a study of T-cell memory formation after mild COVID-19. TCRdb reanalysed the 5' RACE reads using MiXCR and keeps one entry per CDR3 protein. This sample has fewer than 350,000 distinct CDR3 sequences, with roughly 8.2% found just once. Sequenced material: PBMCs or a T cell subset sorted from them (not recorded which). Receptors originate from a young man who had mild COVID-19 (a few samples of this study predate the infection). Cell type and time point are not known.

This clonotype was seen ten or more times. CDR3 amino acids: CASSSQGFAGNTIYF. As DNA, the CDR3 is TGTGCCAGCAGCAGCCAGGGTTTTGCTGGAAACACCATATATTTT. J is TRBJ1-3 and V is TRBV9; the D gene is possibly TRBD1 (5 bases). Between the trimmed V and J ends, which lost 4 bases and 2 bases, there was a span of 13 bases. Germline V gene lookup returns CDR1 SGDLS and CDR2 YYNGEE. The CDR3 is 15 amino acids.

This clonotype was counted ten times or more. The chain employs TRBV5-6 and TRBJ1-1, with D maybe TRBD1 (5 bases). There are 13 residues in the CDR3. The V end lost 7 bases, the J end lost 1 base, and 11 bases lay between the germline ends. CDR1 and CDR2 (germline): SGHDT, YYEEEE. CDR3 in DNA: TGTGCCAGCCCTGGGACGGGGAACACTGAAGCTTTCTTT. Its protein is CASPGTGNTEAFF.

This chain connects TRBV7-9 to TRBJ2-3; the match to TRBD2 covers 13 bases. CDR3 length: 16 amino acids. V shed 4 bases and J 4 bases; nucleotides not matched to a gene: 5. The germline V gene encodes CDR1 SEHNR and CDR2 FQNEAQ (reference sequence). This CDR3 is CASSYTSGGAADTQYF. Written as DNA, the CDR3 is TGTGCCAGCAGCTATACTAGCGGGGGGGCAGCAGATACGCAGTATTTT. Looking up the rest from reference TRBV7-9 and TRBJ2-3 gives the full variable domain: DTGVSQNPRHKITKRGQNVTFRCDPISEHNRLYWYRQTLGQGPEFLTYFQNEAQLEKSRLLSDRFSAERPKGSFSTLEIQRTEQGDSAMYLCASSYTSGGAADTQYFGPGTRLTVL.

The chain joins TRBV21-1 to TRBJ2-2; the D call of TRBD1 is as the table states it, not checked on the DNA. TRBV21-1 is listed as a pseudogene. The CDR3 has 17 residues. The DNA of the CDR3 is TGTGCCAGCAGCAAAGCTTTCGTGACAGTGGGCACCGGGGAGCTGTTTTTT. Translation: CASSKAFVTVGTGELFF.

In its sample, this clonotype was seen many times. The chain joins TRBV6-5 to TRBJ2-7; no clear D gene. Looked up from germline, CDR1 is MNHEY and CDR2 is SVGAGI. This CDR3 comprises 15 residues. Trimming cost V 0 bases and J 3 bases, with 12 bases left between them. The CDR3 protein is CASSYSRITHYEQYF. The CDR3 nucleotides are TGTGCCAGCAGTTACTCGAGGATCACCCACTACGAGCAGTACTTC.

The sample holds many counts of this clonotype. CDR3 sequence: CASSLRDRGRQTQYF. The DNA for the CDR3 is TGCGCCAGCAGCTTGAGGGACAGGGGGCGGCAGACCCAGTACTTC. The rearrangement joins TRBV5-1 to TRBJ2-5; TRBD1 aligns across 12 bases. The V gene end was trimmed by 1 base and the J gene end by 6 bases; junction bases not matched to a gene: 4. The germline V gene has CDR1 SGHRS and CDR2 YFSETQ. The CDR3 totals 15 residues.

Ten or more counts support this clonotype. The CDR3 DNA reads as TGTGCCAGCAGTTTCGGAACAGGGGGCTACAATGAGCAGTTCTTC. This gives the protein CASSFGTGGYNEQFF. This chain links TRBV12-3 or TRBV12-4 with TRBJ2-1; 8 bases map to TRBD1. V lost 3 bases, J lost 3 bases, and 4 bases stayed unmatched. This CDR3 region has 15 residues.

This clonotype was counted between two and nine times. The CDR3 loop reads CASRSTALQMGYTF. The CDR3 DNA reads as TGTGCCAGCAGATCTACCGCGTTACAAATGGGCTACACCTTC. The V and J genes are TRBV6-2 or TRBV6-3 and TRBJ1-2; D is unclear. The CDR3 totals 14 residues. Trimming removed 6 bases from V and 8 bases from J, with 19 bases in between. Germline V gene data show CDR1 as MNHEY and CDR2 as SVGEGT.

The gene calls are TRBV9 and TRBJ2-5; D call uncertain. V was cut by 7 bases and J by 7 bases, with 14 bases left in between. Germline V gene data show CDR1 as SGDLS and CDR2 as YYNGEE. The CDR3 has 12 amino acids. For the CDR3, the DNA is TGTGCCAGCGGCTACGACGAAGGGACCCAGTACTTC. Protein: CASGYDEGTQYF.

This clonotype was observed at least ten times. The chain employs TRBV4-3 and TRBJ1-5, with no clear D. The germline gives CDR1 LGHNA, CDR2 YSLEER. The CDR3 runs 17 residues. The germline V and J ends were trimmed by 0 bases and 1 base, with 13 bases remaining between them. CDR3 residues: CASSQDYRGGSNQPQHF. CDR3 sequence (DNA): TGCGCCAGCAGCCAAGACTATCGGGGAGGGAGCAATCAGCCCCAGCATTTT.

This clonotype occurred a few times. The chain links TRBV6-2 or TRBV6-3 to TRBJ1-1; D is uncertain. The CDR3 consists of 13 residues. Trimming cost V 3 bases and J 4 bases, with 9 bases left between them. The germline V gene has CDR1 MNHEY and CDR2 SVGEGT. The CDR3 protein is CASSYGVSTEAFF. In nucleotides, the CDR3 is TGTGCCAGCAGTTATGGTGTGAGCACTGAAGCTTTCTTT.

The chain is built from TRBV19 and TRBJ2-3; D is ambiguous. V was clipped by 8 bases and J by 2 bases, with 14 bases between them. This CDR3 region has 14 residues. The germline CDR1 and CDR2 sequences are LNHDA and SQIVND (reference sequence). CDR3 nucleotides: TGTGCCAGTCGCCGGCAGTTTTACACAGATACGCAGTATTTT. Encoded protein: CASRRQFYTDTQYF.

This clonotype was counted at least ten times. The chain recombines TRBV20-1 with TRBJ2-1; 12 bases line up with TRBD2. Unmatched junction bases numbered 12, after V lost 6 bases and J lost 0 bases. Per the germline V gene, CDR1 is DFQATT and CDR2 is SNEGSKA (reference sequence). The CDR3 spans 18 residues. The CDR3 is CSAPTLAGGTSSYNEQFF. The CDR3 bases are TGCAGTGCCCCAACGCTAGCGGGGGGGACCAGCTCCTACAATGAGCAGTTCTTC.

This clonotype was recorded many times. In nucleotides, the CDR3 is TGTGCCACCAGTGATTCCCGGAGGGGGAGCAATCAGCCCCAGCATTTT. Amino acid sequence: CATSDSRRGSNQPQHF. The chain couples TRBV24-1 to TRBJ1-5; D might be TRBD1 (6 bases). This CDR3 region has 16 residues. Trimming took off 2 bases at V and 1 base at J, with 11 bases between the two ends. Per germline, CDR1 KGHDR and CDR2 SFDVKD.